This paragraph covers one T cell receptor beta chain sequence. As yet, its antigen is unknown. This sample was taken from a study of PD-1 blockade in classical Hodgkin lymphoma. CDR1 is GTSNPN, CDR2 SVGIG, per germline (reference sequence). The CDR3 extends over 14 amino acids. J lost 5 bases, V lost 2 bases, and 9 bases had no gene match. Profiling relied on immunoSEQ multiplex PCR, and the TCRdb table lists in-frame clones only, not all of them. The sample has around 19,000 clones, roughly 82% seen once. This sample's time point: cycle 4 day 1 (C4D1), after less than 7 weeks of nivolumab. Relapse was seen in all patients after autologous stem cell transplantation, and brentuximab vedotin exposure was variable. CD8+ T cell isolation from thawed PBMCs was performed by magnetic negative selection. General study points: Unlike CD8+ TCR diversity, which did not rise significantly by C4D1, CD4+ TCR diversity did. Repertoire differences lack defined causes, possibly disease activity or prior therapy. Complete responders' baseline diversity resembled that of newly diagnosed patients. Newly diagnosed patients had baseline TCR diversity that was reportedly lower than that of healthy donors.

The source of this sequence is a human donor with classical Hodgkin lymphoma. The chain uses TRBV30 and TRBJ2-7; 7 positions match TRBD1. Sequencing was performed on CD8+ T cells from blood, taken before the fourth cycle of nivolumab. CDR3 sequence reads: CAWSTQTGRDEQYF. The CDR3 bases are TGTGCCTGGAGTACCCAGACAGGGCGGGACGAGCAGTACTTC.